The rows below give T cell receptor beta chains drawn from one sample of a study of cytomegalovirus exposure and HLA in healthy donors. TCRdb's table, derived via immunoSEQ multiplex PCR, lists solely in-frame clones and lacks some. The sample carries 150,000 or so clones, roughly 79% recorded once. Sequences were obtained from PBMCs. These receptors were taken from a woman aged 18-35 years in good health and CMV-seropositive. Both conserved end residues are part of each CDR3. Fields, in order: J gene, D gene, V gene, clone size, CDR3 protein, CDR3 DNA. The D gene is left open where the match is weak. Rows may omit the clone size; those that give it use once, few, many or a size class.

j_call: TRBJ1-2; d_call: NA; v_call: TRBV30; clone_size: NA; cdr3_aa: CARLIDRRHNYGYTF; cdr3_nt: TGTGCCCGCCTCATCGACAGGCGACATAACTATGGCTACACCTTC
j_call: TRBJ2-3; d_call: TRBD2; v_call: TRBV7-3; clone_size: once; cdr3_aa: CASSLNGGSTDTQYF; cdr3_nt: TGTGCCAGCAGCTTAAACGGGGGGAGCACAGATACGCAGTATTTT
j_call: TRBJ2-3; d_call: NA; v_call: TRBV10-2; clone_size: NA; cdr3_aa: CASSDPSADTQYF; cdr3_nt: TGCGCCAGCAGTGACCCGTCGGCAGATACGCAGTATTTT
j_call: TRBJ2-5; d_call: TRBD1; v_call: TRBV6-5; clone_size: NA; cdr3_aa: CASSYVGQGTTQYF; cdr3_nt: TGTGCCAGCAGTTACGTTGGACAGGGCACGACCCAGTACTTC
j_call: TRBJ2-7; d_call: TRBD1; v_call: TRBV5-1; clone_size: few; cdr3_aa: CASSLRQGELYEQYF; cdr3_nt: TGCGCCAGCAGCTTGAGGCAGGGGGAACTCTACGAGCAGTACTTC
j_call: TRBJ2-5; d_call: NA; v_call: TRBV5-4; clone_size: NA; cdr3_aa: CASRPTPGLQETQYF; cdr3_nt: TGTGCCAGCAGACCCACGCCGGGTCTCCAAGAGACCCAGTACTTC
j_call: TRBJ1-5; d_call: NA; v_call: TRBV28; clone_size: NA; cdr3_aa: CASSHNQPQHF; cdr3_nt: TGTGCCAGCAGTCACAATCAGCCCCAGCATTTT
j_call: TRBJ2-2; d_call: TRBD2; v_call: TRBV4-3; clone_size: NA; cdr3_aa: CASSLLNRGVLFF; cdr3_nt: TGCGCCAGCAGCCTCCTCAACCGGGGGGTACTGTTTTTT
j_call: TRBJ2-3; d_call: NA; v_call: TRBV6-5; clone_size: few; cdr3_aa: CASSPGVTATDTQYF; cdr3_nt: TGTGCCAGCAGTCCGGGGGTGACAGCCACAGATACGCAGTATTTT
j_call: TRBJ2-7; d_call: NA; v_call: TRBV7-9; clone_size: NA; cdr3_aa: CASSLGTAAYEQYF; cdr3_nt: TGTGCCAGCAGCTTAGGGACTGCGGCGTACGAGCAGTACTTC
j_call: TRBJ1-2; d_call: NA; v_call: TRBV15; clone_size: NA; cdr3_aa: CATSRDRRPTYGYTF; cdr3_nt: TGTGCCACCAGCAGAGACCGCCGCCCAACATATGGCTACACCTTC
j_call: TRBJ2-1; d_call: NA; v_call: TRBV6-1; clone_size: NA; cdr3_aa: CASSNRGSYNEQFF; cdr3_nt: TGTGCCAGCAGTAATAGAGGATCCTACAATGAGCAGTTCTTC
j_call: TRBJ2-6; d_call: TRBD1; v_call: TRBV5-1; clone_size: few; cdr3_aa: CASSPGTGASGANGLTF; cdr3_nt: TGCGCCAGCAGCCCCGGGACAGGGGCCTCTGGGGCCAACGGCCTGACTTTC
j_call: TRBJ2-1; d_call: NA; v_call: TRBV9; clone_size: few; cdr3_aa: CASDPGTAYNEQFF; cdr3_nt: TGTGCCAGTGACCCCGGGACTGCTTACAATGAGCAGTTCTTC
j_call: TRBJ1-3; d_call: NA; v_call: TRBV27; clone_size: NA; cdr3_aa: CASSPRGTGNTIYF; cdr3_nt: TGTGCCAGCAGTCCTCGGGGGACTGGAAACACCATATATTTT
j_call: TRBJ1-6; d_call: NA; v_call: TRBV27; clone_size: NA; cdr3_aa: CASILTTSSYNSPLHF; cdr3_nt: TGTGCCAGCATCCTGACAACCAGCTCCTATAATTCACCCCTCCACTTT
j_call: TRBJ1-4; d_call: NA; v_call: TRBV4-1; clone_size: NA; cdr3_aa: CASSRTGTNEKLFF; cdr3_nt: TGCGCCAGCAGCCGGACTGGAACTAATGAAAAACTGTTTTTT
j_call: TRBJ2-2; d_call: NA; v_call: TRBV19; clone_size: NA; cdr3_aa: CASTQGPRNGELFF; cdr3_nt: TGTGCCAGTACCCAGGGCCCGAGGAACGGGGAGCTGTTTTTT
j_call: TRBJ1-2; d_call: TRBD1; v_call: TRBV7-9; clone_size: NA; cdr3_aa: CASSQLKTGQLANYGYTF; cdr3_nt: TGTGCCAGCAGCCAACTAAAGACGGGACAGTTAGCTAACTATGGATACACCTTC
j_call: TRBJ2-2; d_call: TRBD1; v_call: TRBV6-5; clone_size: once; cdr3_aa: CASSFPGQANTGELFF; cdr3_nt: TGTGCCAGCAGTTTTCCGGGACAGGCGAACACCGGGGAGCTGTTTTTT
j_call: TRBJ2-7; d_call: NA; v_call: TRBV5-8; clone_size: NA; cdr3_aa: CASSLVLRGSYEQYF; cdr3_nt: TGTGCCAGCAGCTTGGTTTTGCGGGGCTCCTACGAGCAGTACTTC
j_call: TRBJ1-2; d_call: NA; v_call: TRBV5-6; clone_size: few; cdr3_aa: CASSQLANYGYTF; cdr3_nt: TGTGCCAGCAGCCAACTAGCTAACTATGGCTACACCTTC
j_call: TRBJ2-3; d_call: TRBD2; v_call: TRBV19; clone_size: NA; cdr3_aa: CASRAQRGLKKEDTQYF; cdr3_nt: TGTGCCAGTAGGGCCCAGCGGGGACTCAAAAAAGAAGATACGCAGTATTTT
j_call: TRBJ1-1; d_call: NA; v_call: TRBV7-9; clone_size: NA; cdr3_aa: CASRRGTGNTEAFF; cdr3_nt: TGTGCCAGCCGCCGAGGAACAGGGAACACTGAAGCTTTCTTT
j_call: TRBJ2-5; d_call: TRBD1; v_call: TRBV9; clone_size: NA; cdr3_aa: CASTAGQGGLETQYF; cdr3_nt: TGTGCCAGCACCGCAGGACAGGGAGGATTGGAGACCCAGTACTTC
j_call: TRBJ1-1; d_call: NA; v_call: TRBV6-5; clone_size: NA; cdr3_aa: CASGPAGTEAFF; cdr3_nt: TGTGCCAGCGGGCCGGCGGGCACTGAAGCTTTCTTT
j_call: TRBJ2-7; d_call: TRBD2; v_call: TRBV7-2; clone_size: few; cdr3_aa: CASSRGGASGGPYEQYF; cdr3_nt: TGTGCCAGCAGCCGAGGGGGTGCTAGCGGGGGCCCTTACGAGCAGTACTTC
j_call: TRBJ2-7; d_call: TRBD2; v_call: TRBV7-8; clone_size: NA; cdr3_aa: CASSLEGLADEQYF; cdr3_nt: TGTGCCAGCAGCTTAGAAGGACTAGCGGACGAGCAGTACTTC
j_call: TRBJ1-1; d_call: NA; v_call: TRBV30; clone_size: once; cdr3_aa: CAWRAGDTEAFF; cdr3_nt: TGTGCCTGGAGAGCAGGGGATACTGAAGCTTTCTTT
j_call: TRBJ2-7; d_call: TRBD2; v_call: TRBV29-1; clone_size: NA; cdr3_aa: CSVRGGTYEQYF; cdr3_nt: TGCAGCGTTCGGGGGGGTACCTACGAGCAGTACTTC
j_call: TRBJ2-7; d_call: NA; v_call: TRBV5-1; clone_size: NA; cdr3_aa: CASRSTVAYEQYF; cdr3_nt: TGCGCCAGCAGATCGACAGTAGCTTACGAGCAGTACTTC
j_call: TRBJ1-1; d_call: TRBD1; v_call: TRBV28; clone_size: few; cdr3_aa: CASRVQGWDTEAFF; cdr3_nt: TGTGCCAGCCGAGTACAGGGGTGGGACACTGAAGCTTTCTTT
j_call: TRBJ2-3; d_call: TRBD2; v_call: TRBV5-6; clone_size: NA; cdr3_aa: CASSPEWGGNTDTQYF; cdr3_nt: TGTGCCAGCAGCCCCGAGTGGGGGGGGAATACAGATACGCAGTATTTT
j_call: TRBJ2-1; d_call: NA; v_call: TRBV10-3; clone_size: NA; cdr3_aa: CAIGGGLNNEQFF; cdr3_nt: TGTGCCATTGGGGGCGGGCTGAACAATGAGCAGTTCTTC
j_call: TRBJ2-3; d_call: TRBD2; v_call: TRBV2; clone_size: NA; cdr3_aa: CASSEGTTSTDTQYF; cdr3_nt: TGTGCCAGCAGTGAGGGGACTACTAGCACAGATACGCAGTATTTT
j_call: TRBJ2-1; d_call: TRBD2; v_call: TRBV4-1; clone_size: NA; cdr3_aa: CASSQSAGRIDNYNEQFF; cdr3_nt: TGCGCCAGCAGCCAATCAGCGGGGAGGATCGACAACTACAATGAGCAGTTCTTC
j_call: TRBJ1-5; d_call: NA; v_call: TRBV28; clone_size: NA; cdr3_aa: CASSFRIRRQDSNQPQHF; cdr3_nt: TGTGCCAGCAGTTTTCGCATCAGAAGACAAGATAGCAATCAGCCCCAGCATTTT
j_call: TRBJ1-3; d_call: TRBD1; v_call: TRBV29-1; clone_size: NA; cdr3_aa: CSVDKGQKNTIYF; cdr3_nt: TGCAGCGTTGACAAGGGACAGAAAAACACCATATATTTT
j_call: TRBJ2-3; d_call: TRBD2; v_call: TRBV5-4; clone_size: NA; cdr3_aa: CASSREGPAGRTDTQYF; cdr3_nt: TGTGCCAGCAGCCGGGAGGGGCCAGCGGGTCGCACAGATACGCAGTATTTT
j_call: TRBJ1-2; d_call: TRBD1; v_call: TRBV19; clone_size: NA; cdr3_aa: CASLQGAAGYTF; cdr3_nt: TGTGCCAGTCTGCAGGGGGCTGCCGGCTACACCTTC
j_call: TRBJ1-4; d_call: NA; v_call: TRBV7-9; clone_size: once; cdr3_aa: CASSPRVMSGNEKLFF; cdr3_nt: TGTGCCAGCAGCCCTCGTGTCATGTCCGGTAATGAAAAACTGTTTTTT
j_call: TRBJ2-7; d_call: TRBD1; v_call: TRBV7-2; clone_size: once; cdr3_aa: CASSFRGQGIYEQYF; cdr3_nt: TGTGCCAGCAGCTTCCGGGGACAGGGGATTTACGAGCAGTACTTC
j_call: TRBJ2-7; d_call: TRBD1; v_call: TRBV7-2; clone_size: NA; cdr3_aa: CASSLGSGQGSYEQYF; cdr3_nt: TGTGCCAGCAGCTTAGGGAGTGGACAGGGATCCTACGAGCAGTACTTC
j_call: TRBJ1-3; d_call: NA; v_call: TRBV7-8; clone_size: once; cdr3_aa: CASSLSGQSGNTIYF; cdr3_nt: TGTGCCAGCAGCTTATCCGGACAATCTGGAAACACCATATATTTT
j_call: TRBJ2-7; d_call: NA; v_call: TRBV7-2; clone_size: NA; cdr3_aa: CASSLERSSEQYF; cdr3_nt: TGTGCCAGCAGCTTAGAAAGGAGTAGCGAGCAGTACTTC
j_call: TRBJ2-2; d_call: NA; v_call: TRBV6-5; clone_size: NA; cdr3_aa: CASSYSGTTTGELFF; cdr3_nt: TGTGCCAGCAGTTACTCGGGTACTACTACCGGGGAGCTGTTTTTT
j_call: TRBJ1-4; d_call: TRBD1; v_call: TRBV19; clone_size: NA; cdr3_aa: CASSRDSNEKLFF; cdr3_nt: TGTGCCAGTAGTCGGGACAGTAATGAAAAACTGTTTTTT
j_call: TRBJ2-1; d_call: NA; v_call: TRBV29-1; clone_size: NA; cdr3_aa: CSGIQSLDGNEQFF; cdr3_nt: TGCAGCGGCATACAGAGCCTGGATGGCAATGAGCAGTTCTTC
j_call: TRBJ1-6; d_call: TRBD1; v_call: TRBV30; clone_size: NA; cdr3_aa: CAWSFPGQDNSPLHF; cdr3_nt: TGTGCCTGGAGTTTCCCGGGACAGGATAATTCACCCCTCCACTTT
j_call: TRBJ2-7; d_call: NA; v_call: TRBV6-1; clone_size: NA; cdr3_aa: CASSDRDRILYEQYF; cdr3_nt: TGTGCCAGCAGTGATCGAGACAGGATACTCTACGAGCAGTACTTC
j_call: TRBJ2-2; d_call: TRBD1; v_call: TRBV18; clone_size: few; cdr3_aa: CASSQPTGSTGELFF; cdr3_nt: TGTGCCAGCTCACAGCCGACAGGGTCCACCGGGGAGCTGTTTTTT
j_call: TRBJ2-7; d_call: NA; v_call: TRBV27; clone_size: once; cdr3_aa: CASSLTRDMSPYEQYF; cdr3_nt: TGTGCCAGCTCCCTGACCCGGGACATGAGCCCCTACGAGCAGTACTTC